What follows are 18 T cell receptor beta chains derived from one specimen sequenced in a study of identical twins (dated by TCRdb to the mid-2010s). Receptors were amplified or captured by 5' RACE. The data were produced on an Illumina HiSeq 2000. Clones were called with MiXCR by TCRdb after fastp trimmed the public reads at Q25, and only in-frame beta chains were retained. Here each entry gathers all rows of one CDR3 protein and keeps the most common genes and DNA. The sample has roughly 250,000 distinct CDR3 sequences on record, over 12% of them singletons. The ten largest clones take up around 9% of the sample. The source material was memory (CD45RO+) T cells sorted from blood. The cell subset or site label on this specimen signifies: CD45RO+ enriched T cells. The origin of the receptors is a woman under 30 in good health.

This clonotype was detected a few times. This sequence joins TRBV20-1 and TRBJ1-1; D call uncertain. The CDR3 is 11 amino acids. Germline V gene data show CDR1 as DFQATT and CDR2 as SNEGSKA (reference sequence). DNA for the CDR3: TGCAGGGTAGGGAGCGTAACTGAAGCTTTCTTT. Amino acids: CRVGSVTEAFF.

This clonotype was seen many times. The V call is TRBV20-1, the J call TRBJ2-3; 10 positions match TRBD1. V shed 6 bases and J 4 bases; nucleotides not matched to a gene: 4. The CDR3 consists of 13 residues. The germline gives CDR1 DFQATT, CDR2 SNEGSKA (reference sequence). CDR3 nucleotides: TGCAGTGCAAGGACAGGGGGATCAGATACGCAGTATTTT. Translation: CSARTGGSDTQYF.

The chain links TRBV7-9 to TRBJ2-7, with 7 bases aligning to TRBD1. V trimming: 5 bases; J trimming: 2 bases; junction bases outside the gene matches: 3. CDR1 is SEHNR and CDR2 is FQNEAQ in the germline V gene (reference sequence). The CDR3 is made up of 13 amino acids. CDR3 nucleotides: TGTGCCAGCAGCCAGACAGGGACCTACGAGCAGTACTTC. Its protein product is CASSQTGTYEQYF.

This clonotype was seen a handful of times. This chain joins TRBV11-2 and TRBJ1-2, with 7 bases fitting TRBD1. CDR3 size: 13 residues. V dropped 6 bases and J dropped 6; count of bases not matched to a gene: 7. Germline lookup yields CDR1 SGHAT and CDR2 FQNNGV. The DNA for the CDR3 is TGTGCCAGCAGTAAACAGGGGAATGATGGCTACACCTTC. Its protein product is CASSKQGNDGYTF.

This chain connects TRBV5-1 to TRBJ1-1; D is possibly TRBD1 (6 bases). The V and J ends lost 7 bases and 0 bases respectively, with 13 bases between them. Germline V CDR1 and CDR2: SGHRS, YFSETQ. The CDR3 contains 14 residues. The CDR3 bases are TGCGCCAGCTTTGGGGGGACAATGAACACTGAAGCTTTCTTT. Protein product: CASFGGTMNTEAFF. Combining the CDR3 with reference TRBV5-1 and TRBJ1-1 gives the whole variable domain KAGVTQTPRYLIKTRGQQVTLSCSPISGHRSVSWYQQTPGQGLQFLFEYFSETQRNKGNFPGRFSGRQFSNSRSEMNVSTLELGDSALYLCASFGGTMNTEAFFGQGTRLTVV.

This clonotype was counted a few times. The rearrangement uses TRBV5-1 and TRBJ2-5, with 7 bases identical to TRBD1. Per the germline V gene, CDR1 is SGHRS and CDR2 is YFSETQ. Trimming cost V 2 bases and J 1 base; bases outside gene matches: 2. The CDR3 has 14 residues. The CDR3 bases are TGCGCCAGCAGCTTACAGGGGTCCCAAGAGACCCAGTACTTC. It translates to CASSLQGSQETQYF.

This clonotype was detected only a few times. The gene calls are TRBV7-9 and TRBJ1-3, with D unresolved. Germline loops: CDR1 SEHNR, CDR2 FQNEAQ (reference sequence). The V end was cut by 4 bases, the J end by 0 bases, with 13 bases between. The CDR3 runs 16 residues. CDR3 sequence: CASSSPAQSSGNTIYF. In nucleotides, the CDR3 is TGTGCCAGCAGCTCGCCGGCACAGAGCTCTGGAAACACCATATATTTT.

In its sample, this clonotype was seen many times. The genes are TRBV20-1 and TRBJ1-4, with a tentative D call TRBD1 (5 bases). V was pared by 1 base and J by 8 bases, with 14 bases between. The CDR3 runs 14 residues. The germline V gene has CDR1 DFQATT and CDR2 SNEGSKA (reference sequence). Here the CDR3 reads CSARGGDLREKLFF. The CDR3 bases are TGCAGTGCTAGAGGGGGGGACCTAAGGGAAAAACTGTTTTTT.

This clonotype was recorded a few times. The CDR3: CASKRSGTGLMRYEQYF. DNA for the CDR3: TGTGCCAGCAAGAGGTCCGGGACAGGGTTAATGCGCTACGAGCAGTACTTC. The chain uses TRBV6-1 and TRBJ2-7, with 9 bases matching TRBD1. CDR3 length: 17 residues. Germline V gene data show CDR1 as MNHNS and CDR2 as SASEGT. With 7 bases clipped from V and 3 bases from J, the junction kept 16 bases outside the gene matches.

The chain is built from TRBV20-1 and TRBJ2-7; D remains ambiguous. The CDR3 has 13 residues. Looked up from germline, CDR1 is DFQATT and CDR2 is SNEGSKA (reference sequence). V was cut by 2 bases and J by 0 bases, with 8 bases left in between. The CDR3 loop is CSARMATSYEQYF. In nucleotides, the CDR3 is TGCAGTGCTAGAATGGCCACCTCCTACGAGCAGTACTTC.

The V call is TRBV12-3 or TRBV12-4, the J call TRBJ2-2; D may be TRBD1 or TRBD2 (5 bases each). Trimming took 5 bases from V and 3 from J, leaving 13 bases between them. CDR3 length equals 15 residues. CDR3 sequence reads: CASSPLGAYTGELFF. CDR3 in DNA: TGTGCCAGCAGTCCCCTCGGGGCGTACACCGGGGAGCTGTTTTTT.

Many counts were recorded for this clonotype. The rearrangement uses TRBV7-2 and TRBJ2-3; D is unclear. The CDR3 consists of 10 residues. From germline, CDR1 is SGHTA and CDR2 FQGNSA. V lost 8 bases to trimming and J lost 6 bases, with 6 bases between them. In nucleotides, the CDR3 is TGTGCCAGCGGCCGGGATACGCAGTATTTT. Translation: CASGRDTQYF.

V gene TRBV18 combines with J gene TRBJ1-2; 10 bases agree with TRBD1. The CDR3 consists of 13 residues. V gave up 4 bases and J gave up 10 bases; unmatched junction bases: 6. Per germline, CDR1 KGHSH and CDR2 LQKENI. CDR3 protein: CASSLRDRGSYTF. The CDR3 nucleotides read TGTGCCAGCTCACTCCGGGACAGGGGTTCCTACACCTTC.

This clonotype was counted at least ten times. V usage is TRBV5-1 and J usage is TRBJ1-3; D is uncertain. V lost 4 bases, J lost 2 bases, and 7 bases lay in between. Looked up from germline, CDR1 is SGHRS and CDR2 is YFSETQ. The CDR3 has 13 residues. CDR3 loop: CASSRETGNTIYF. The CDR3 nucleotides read TGCGCCAGCAGCCGAGAAACTGGAAACACCATATATTTT.

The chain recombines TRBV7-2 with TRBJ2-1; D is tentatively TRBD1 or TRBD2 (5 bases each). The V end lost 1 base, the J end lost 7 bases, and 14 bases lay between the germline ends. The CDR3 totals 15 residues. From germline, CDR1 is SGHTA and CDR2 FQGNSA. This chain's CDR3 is CASSLGGWGSNEQFF. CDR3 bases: TGTGCCAGCAGCTTAGGGGGGTGGGGGAGTAATGAGCAGTTCTTC.

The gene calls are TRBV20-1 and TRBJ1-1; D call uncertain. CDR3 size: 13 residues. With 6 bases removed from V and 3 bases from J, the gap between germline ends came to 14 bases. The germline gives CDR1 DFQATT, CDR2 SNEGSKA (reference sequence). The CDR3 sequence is CSAPIGPDTEAFF. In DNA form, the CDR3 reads TGCAGTGCGCCAATTGGACCTGACACTGAAGCTTTCTTT.

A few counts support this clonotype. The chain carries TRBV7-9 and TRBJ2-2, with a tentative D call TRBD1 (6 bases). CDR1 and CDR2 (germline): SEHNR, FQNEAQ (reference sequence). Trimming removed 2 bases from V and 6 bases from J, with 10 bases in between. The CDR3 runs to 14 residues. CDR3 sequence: CASSLNRESGELFF. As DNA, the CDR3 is TGTGCCAGCAGCTTAAACAGGGAGTCCGGGGAGCTGTTTTTT. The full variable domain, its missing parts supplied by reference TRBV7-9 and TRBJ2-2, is DTGVSQNPRHKITKRGQNVTFRCDPISEHNRLYWYRQTLGQGPEFLTYFQNEAQLEKSRLLSDRFSAERPKGSFSTLEIQRTEQGDSAMYLCASSLNRESGELFFGEGSRLTVL.

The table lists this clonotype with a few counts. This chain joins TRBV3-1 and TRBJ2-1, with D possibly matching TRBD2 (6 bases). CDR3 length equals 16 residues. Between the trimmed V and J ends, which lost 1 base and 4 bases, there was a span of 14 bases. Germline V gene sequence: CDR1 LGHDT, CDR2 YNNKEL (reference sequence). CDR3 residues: CASSQVAGSSYNEQFF. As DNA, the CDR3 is TGTGCCAGCAGCCAAGTTGCGGGATCTTCATACAATGAGCAGTTCTTC.